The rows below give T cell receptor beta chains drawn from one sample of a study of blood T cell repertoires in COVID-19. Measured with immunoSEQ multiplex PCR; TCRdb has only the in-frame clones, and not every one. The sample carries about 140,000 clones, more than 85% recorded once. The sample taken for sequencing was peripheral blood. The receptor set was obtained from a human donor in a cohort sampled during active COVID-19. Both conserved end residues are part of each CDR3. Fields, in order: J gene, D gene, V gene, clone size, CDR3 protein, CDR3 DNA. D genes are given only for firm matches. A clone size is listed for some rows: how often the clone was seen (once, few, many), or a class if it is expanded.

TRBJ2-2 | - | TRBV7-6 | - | CASSLGQGFTGELFF | TGTGCCAGCAGCTTAGGGCAGGGGTTCACCGGGGAGCTGTTTTTT
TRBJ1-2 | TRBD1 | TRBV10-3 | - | CAISEGTGGYGYTF | TGTGCCATCAGTGAAGGGACAGGGGGCTATGGCTACACCTTC
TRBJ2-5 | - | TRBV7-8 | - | CASSPPGISRETQYF | TGTGCCAGCAGCCCCCCCGGGATTTCAAGAGAGACCCAGTACTTC
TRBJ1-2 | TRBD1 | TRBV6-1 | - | CASSESRTGKSYGYTF | TGTGCCAGCAGTGAGTCCCGGACAGGGAAGAGTTATGGCTACACCTTC
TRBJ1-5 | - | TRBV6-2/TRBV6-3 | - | CASSSQGRSNQPQHF | TGTGCCAGCAGTTCCCAGGGGAGAAGCAATCAGCCCCAGCATTTT
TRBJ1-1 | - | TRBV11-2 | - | CASSYTGNTEAFF | TGTGCCAGCAGCTATACAGGGAACACTGAAGCTTTCTTT
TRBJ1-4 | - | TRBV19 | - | CASSRATDEKLFF | TGTGCCAGTAGTAGGGCGACGGATGAAAAACTGTTTTTT
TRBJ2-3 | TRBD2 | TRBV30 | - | CAWSVLGGRRTDTQYF | TGTGCCTGGAGTGTACTCGGCGGGAGACGCACAGATACGCAGTATTTT
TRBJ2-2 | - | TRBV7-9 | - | CASTRRMGTGELFF | TGTGCCAGCACCAGGCGGATGGGCACCGGGGAGCTGTTTTTT
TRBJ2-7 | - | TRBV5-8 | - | CASSLRTGYYEQYF | TGTGCCAGCAGCTTGCGTACGGGGTACTACGAGCAGTACTTC
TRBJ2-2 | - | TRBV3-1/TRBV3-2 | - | CASSQRGTGELFF | TGTGCCAGCAGCCAACGGGGGACCGGGGAGCTGTTTTTT
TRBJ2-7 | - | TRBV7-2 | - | CASSLVAVSYEQYF | TGTGCCAGCAGCTTAGTAGCGGTCAGCTACGAGCAGTACTTC
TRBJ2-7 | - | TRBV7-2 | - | CASSLEQSLRYEQYF | TGTGCCAGCAGCTTAGAACAGTCCCTCCGCTACGAGCAGTACTTC
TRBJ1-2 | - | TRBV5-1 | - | CASSPGDPDYGYTF | TGCGCCAGCAGCCCAGGGGATCCAGACTATGGCTACACCTTC
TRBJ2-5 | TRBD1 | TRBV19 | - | CATGSTGQGSETQYF | TGTGCCACCGGCAGTACTGGACAGGGATCAGAGACCCAGTACTTC
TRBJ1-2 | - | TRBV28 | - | CASTHETGGDGYTF | TGTGCCAGCACCCACGAGACAGGAGGCGATGGCTACACCTTC
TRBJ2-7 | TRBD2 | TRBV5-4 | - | CASSLPGLEQYF | TGTGCCAGCAGCTTGCCGGGACTAGAGCAGTACTTC
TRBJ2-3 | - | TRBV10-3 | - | CAISVGHSTDTQYF | TGTGCCATCAGTGTGGGACATAGCACAGATACGCAGTATTTT
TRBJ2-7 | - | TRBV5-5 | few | CASSAGNTHEQYF | TGTGCCAGCAGCGCCGGGAATACCCACGAGCAGTACTTC
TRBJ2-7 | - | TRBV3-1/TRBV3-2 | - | CASSQEGSGEQYF | TGTGCCAGCAGCCAAGAGGGTTCGGGGGAGCAGTACTTC
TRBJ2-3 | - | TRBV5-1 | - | CASTRWGERTDTQYF | TGCGCCAGCACCCGGTGGGGGGAAAGAACAGATACGCAGTATTTT
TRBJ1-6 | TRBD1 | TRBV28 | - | CASNLNRDSNSPLHF | TGTGCCAGCAATCTCAACCGGGACAGTAATTCACCCCTCCACTTT
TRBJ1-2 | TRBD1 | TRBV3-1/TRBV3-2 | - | CASSDRGPMANYGYTF | TGTGCCAGCAGCGACAGGGGTCCCATGGCTAACTATGGCTACACCTTC
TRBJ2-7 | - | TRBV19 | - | CASSASAGRNYEQYF | TGTGCCAGTAGTGCCTCCGCGGGACGGAACTACGAGCAGTACTTC
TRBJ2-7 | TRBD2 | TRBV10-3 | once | CAISEKSGLAGLGQYF | TGTGCCATCAGTGAGAAATCGGGACTAGCGGGGTTAGGGCAGTACTTC
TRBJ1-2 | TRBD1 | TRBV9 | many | CASSVGTAPQYGYTF | TGTGCCAGCAGCGTTGGGACAGCTCCCCAATATGGCTACACCTTC
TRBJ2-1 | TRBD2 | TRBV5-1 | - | CASSFNVGGSSYNEQFF | TGCGCCAGCAGCTTTAATGTGGGGGGGAGCTCCTACAATGAGCAGTTCTTC
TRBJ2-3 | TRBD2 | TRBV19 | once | CASSSGGAKSDTQYF | TGTGCCAGTAGTAGCGGGGGGGCAAAGAGTGATACGCAGTATTTT
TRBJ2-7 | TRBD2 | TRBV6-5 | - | CASSYGSGGTYEQYF | TGTGCCAGCAGCTACGGGAGCGGGGGAACCTACGAGCAGTACTTC
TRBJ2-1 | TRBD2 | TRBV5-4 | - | CASSSLTGLAVYNEQFF | TGTGCCAGCAGCTCCCTCACGGGACTAGCCGTGTACAATGAGCAGTTCTTC
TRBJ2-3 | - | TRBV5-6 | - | CASSFRVSSTDTQYF | TGTGCCAGCAGCTTCAGGGTATCTAGCACAGATACGCAGTATTTT
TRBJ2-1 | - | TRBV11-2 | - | CASSLASYNEQFF | TGTGCCAGCAGCTTAGCATCCTACAATGAGCAGTTCTTC
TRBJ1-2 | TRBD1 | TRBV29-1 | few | CSATGGFGYGYTF | TGCAGCGCGACAGGGGGCTTCGGCTATGGCTACACCTTC
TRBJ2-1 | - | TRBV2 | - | CASSELAGSYNEQFF | TGTGCCAGCAGTGAGCTAGCTGGCTCCTACAATGAGCAGTTCTTC
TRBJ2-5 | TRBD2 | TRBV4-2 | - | CASSQALRAGGRQETQYF | TGTGCCAGCAGCCAAGCCCTCCGAGCGGGGGGGCGGCAAGAGACCCAGTACTTC
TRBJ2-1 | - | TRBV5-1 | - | CASSLWVEGNEQFF | TGCGCCAGCAGCTTGTGGGTTGAGGGCAATGAGCAGTTCTTC
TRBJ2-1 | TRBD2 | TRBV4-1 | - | CASSQGLRGAGNEQFF | TGCGCCAGCAGCCAAGGTCTGCGGGGGGCCGGGAATGAGCAGTTCTTC
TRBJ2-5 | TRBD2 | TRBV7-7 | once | CASSWPSGGSSGETQYF | TGTGCCAGCAGCTGGCCTAGTGGCGGGAGTAGTGGAGAGACCCAGTACTTC
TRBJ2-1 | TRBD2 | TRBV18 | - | CASSPLSVAGGSGNEQFF | TGTGCCAGCTCACCCCTCTCAGTAGCGGGAGGTTCGGGCAATGAGCAGTTCTTC
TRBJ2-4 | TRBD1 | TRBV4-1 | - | CASSHRGQLGNIQYF | TGCGCCAGCAGCCACCGGGGACAGTTGGGGAACATTCAGTACTTC
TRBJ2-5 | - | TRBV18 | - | CASSPNQETQYF | TGTGCCAGCTCACCTAACCAAGAGACCCAGTACTTC
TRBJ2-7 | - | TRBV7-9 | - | CASSLNVRGEQYF | TGTGCCAGCAGCTTAAATGTAAGGGGCGAGCAGTACTTC
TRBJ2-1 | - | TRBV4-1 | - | CASSQEFQGQYNEQFF | TGCGCCAGCAGCCAAGAGTTCCAGGGACAATACAATGAGCAGTTCTTC
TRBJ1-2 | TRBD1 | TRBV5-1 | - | CASRSQGDYGYTF | TGCGCCAGCAGGAGTCAGGGGGACTATGGCTACACCTTC
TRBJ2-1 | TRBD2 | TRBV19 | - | CASSLVAGGSYNEQFF | TGTGCCAGTAGTTTAGTGGCGGGGGGCTCCTACAATGAGCAGTTCTTC
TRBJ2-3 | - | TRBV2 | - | CASSVSSYSTDTQYF | TGTGCCAGCAGTGTTTCCTCCTATAGCACAGATACGCAGTATTTT
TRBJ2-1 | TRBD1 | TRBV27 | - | CASSSAVYRGSYNEQFF | TGTGCCAGCAGTTCCGCCGTCTACAGGGGTTCCTACAATGAGCAGTTCTTC
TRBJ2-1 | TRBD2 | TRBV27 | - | CASSLVRLAGTNNEQFF | TGTGCCAGCAGTTTAGTTCGGCTAGCGGGTACTAACAATGAGCAGTTCTTC
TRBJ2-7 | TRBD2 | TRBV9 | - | CASSVEGGGPSYEQYF | TGTGCCAGCAGCGTAGAGGGCGGGGGGCCCTCCTACGAGCAGTACTTC
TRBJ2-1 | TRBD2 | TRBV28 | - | CASSSPSGGGVGEQFF | TGTGCCAGCAGTTCCCCTAGCGGGGGGGGCGTTGGTGAGCAGTTCTTC
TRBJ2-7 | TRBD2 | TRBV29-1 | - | CSAALAGGRVAEQYF | TGCAGCGCCGCCCTAGCGGGAGGTCGGGTAGCCGAGCAGTACTTC
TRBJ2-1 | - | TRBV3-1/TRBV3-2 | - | CASSRQYYNEQFF | TGTGCCAGCAGCCGACAGTACTACAATGAGCAGTTCTTC
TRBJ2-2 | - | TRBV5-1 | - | CASSLVPYRQEAGELFF | TGCGCCAGCAGCTTAGTTCCGTACAGACAGGAGGCCGGGGAGCTGTTTTTT
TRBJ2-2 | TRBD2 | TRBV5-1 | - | CASWASGNTGELFF | TGCGCCAGCTGGGCTAGCGGGAACACCGGGGAGCTGTTTTTT
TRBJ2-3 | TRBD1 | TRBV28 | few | CASSSGGSRTDTQYF | TGTGCCAGCAGTTCAGGGGGTAGCCGCACAGATACGCAGTATTTT